This T cell receptor (beta chain) comes out of a study of CD8+ T cells in alopecia areata. Findings and limits, study-wide: Researchers say the link of baseline CD8+ expansion to response remains uncertain, with one nonresponder.

This clone has more than one count but fewer than ten. Its antigen is not known. Trimming removed 5 bases from V and 9 bases from J, with 14 bases in between. CDR1 is SQVTM, CDR2 ANQGSEA, per germline. CDR3 length equals 12 residues. The authors extracted RNA and reverse transcribed it into cDNA as the sequencing template. Sequencing was performed with immunoSEQ multiplex PCR; in TCRdb, only in-frame clones are kept and a portion is missing. The sample includes more than 200,000 clones, approximately 45% of them seen just once. Specified treatment: oral pan-JAK inhibitor, 5-10 mg twice daily. The chain combines TRBV29-1 with TRBJ2-1; D unresolved. This TCR came from a human donor with alopecia areata. This specimen was CD4+ T cells sorted from blood, taken at approximately week 37, from a patient treated with tofacitinib. The CDR3: CSVYLGVREQFF. The CDR3 DNA is TGCAGCGTTTACCTTGGGGTCCGTGAGCAGTTCTTC.